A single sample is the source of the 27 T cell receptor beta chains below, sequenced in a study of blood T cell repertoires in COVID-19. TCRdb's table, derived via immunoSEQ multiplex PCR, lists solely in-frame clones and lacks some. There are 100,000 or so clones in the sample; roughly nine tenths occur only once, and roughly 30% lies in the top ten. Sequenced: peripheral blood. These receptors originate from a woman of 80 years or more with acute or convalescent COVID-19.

CDR3 loop: CASGEGGRYREKLFF. The CDR3 DNA follows: TGTGCCAGCGGCGAGGGTGGCAGGTATCGTGAAAAACTGTTTTTT. The chain combines TRBV6-5 with TRBJ1-4; D gene uncertain. V was cut by 8 bases and J by 7 bases, with 20 bases left in between. The CDR3 spans 15 residues. Germline values: CDR1 MNHEY, CDR2 SVGAGI.

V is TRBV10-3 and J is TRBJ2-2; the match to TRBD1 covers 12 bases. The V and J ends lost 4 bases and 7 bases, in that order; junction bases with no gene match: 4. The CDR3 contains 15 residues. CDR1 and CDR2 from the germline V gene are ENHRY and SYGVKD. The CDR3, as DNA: TGTGCCATCAGTGCCGGGACAGGGGGCAGCGGGGAGCTGTTTTTT. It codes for CAISAGTGGSGELFF.

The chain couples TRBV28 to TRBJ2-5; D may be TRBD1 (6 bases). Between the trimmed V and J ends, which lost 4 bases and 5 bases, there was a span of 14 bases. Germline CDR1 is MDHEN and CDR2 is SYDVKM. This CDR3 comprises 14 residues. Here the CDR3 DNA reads TGTGCCAGCAGTTCCGGACAGTTTAGGGAGACCCAGTACTTC. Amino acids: CASSSGQFRETQYF. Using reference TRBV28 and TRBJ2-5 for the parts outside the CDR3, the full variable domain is DVKVTQSSRYLVKRTGEKVFLECVQDMDHENMFWYRQDPGLGLRLIYFSYDVKMKEKGDIPEGYSVSREKKERFSLILESASTNQTSMYLCASSSGQFRETQYFGPGTRLLVL.

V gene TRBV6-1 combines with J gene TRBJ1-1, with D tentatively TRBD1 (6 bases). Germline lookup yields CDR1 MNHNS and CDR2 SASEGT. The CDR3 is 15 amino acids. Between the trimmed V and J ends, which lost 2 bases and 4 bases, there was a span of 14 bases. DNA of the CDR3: TGTGCCAGCAGTGAAACCGACAGGTTCGGCACTGAAGCTTTCTTT. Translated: CASSETDRFGTEAFF.

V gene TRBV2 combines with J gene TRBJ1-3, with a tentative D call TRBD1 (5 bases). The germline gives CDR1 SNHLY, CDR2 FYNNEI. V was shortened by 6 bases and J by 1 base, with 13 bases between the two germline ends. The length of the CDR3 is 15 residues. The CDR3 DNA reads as TGTGCCAGCAGGGCCGGGGGGGTTTCTGGAAACACCATATATTTT. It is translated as CASRAGGVSGNTIYF.

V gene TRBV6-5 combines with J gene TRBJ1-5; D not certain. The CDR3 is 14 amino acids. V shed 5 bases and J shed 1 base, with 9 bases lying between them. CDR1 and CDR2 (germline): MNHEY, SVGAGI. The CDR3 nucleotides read TGTGCCAGCAGTCGACAACCAAGCAATCAGCCCCAGCATTTT. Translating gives CASSRQPSNQPQHF.

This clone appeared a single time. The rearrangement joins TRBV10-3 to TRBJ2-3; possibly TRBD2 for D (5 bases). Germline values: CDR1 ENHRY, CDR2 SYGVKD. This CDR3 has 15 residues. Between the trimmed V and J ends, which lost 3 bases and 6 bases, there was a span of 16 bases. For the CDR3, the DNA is TGTGCCATCAGTGAACACGGGGTCGGGCCGGATACGCAGTATTTT. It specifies CAISEHGVGPDTQYF.

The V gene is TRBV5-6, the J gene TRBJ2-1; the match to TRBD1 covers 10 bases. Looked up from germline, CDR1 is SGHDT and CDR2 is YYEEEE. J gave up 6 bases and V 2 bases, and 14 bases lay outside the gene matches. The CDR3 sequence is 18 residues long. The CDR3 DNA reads TGTGCCAGCAGCTTCGACAGGGGGCTCAGCGGGCTGGGCAATGAGCAGTTCTTC. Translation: CASSFDRGLSGLGNEQFF.

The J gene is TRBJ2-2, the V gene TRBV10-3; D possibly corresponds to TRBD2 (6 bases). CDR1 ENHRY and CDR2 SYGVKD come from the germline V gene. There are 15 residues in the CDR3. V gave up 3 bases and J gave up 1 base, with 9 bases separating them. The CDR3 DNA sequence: TGTGCCATCAGTGAAGGGACTTGGAACACCGGGGAGCTGTTTTTT. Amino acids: CAISEGTWNTGELFF.

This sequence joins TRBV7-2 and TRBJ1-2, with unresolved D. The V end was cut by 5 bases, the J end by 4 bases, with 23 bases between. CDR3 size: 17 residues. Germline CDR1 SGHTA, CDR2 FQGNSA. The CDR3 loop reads CASSLYPGGREGYGYTF. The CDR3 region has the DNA TGTGCCAGCAGCCTATACCCGGGAGGAAGAGAAGGCTATGGCTACACCTTC.

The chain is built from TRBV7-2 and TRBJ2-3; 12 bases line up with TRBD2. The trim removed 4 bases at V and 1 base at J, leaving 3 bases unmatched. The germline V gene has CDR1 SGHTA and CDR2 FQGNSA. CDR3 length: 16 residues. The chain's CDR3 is CASSSLAGGGTDTQYF. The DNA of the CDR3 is TGTGCCAGCAGCTCGCTAGCGGGGGGGGGCACAGATACGCAGTATTTT.

CDR3 in DNA: TGTGCCAGCAGTTACGGCTCAGGCAGCTATGGCTACACCTTC. Protein sequence: CASSYGSGSYGYTF. The chain is built from TRBV6-5 and TRBJ1-2; unclear D gene. The CDR3 is made up of 14 amino acids. In germline, CDR1 is MNHEY, CDR2 SVGAGI. Trimming removed 2 bases at V and 4 bases at J, with 11 bases between.

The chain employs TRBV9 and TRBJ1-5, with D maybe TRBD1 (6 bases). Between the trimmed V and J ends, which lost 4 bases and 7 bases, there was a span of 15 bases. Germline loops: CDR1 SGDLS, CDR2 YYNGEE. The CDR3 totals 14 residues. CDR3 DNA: TGTGCCAGCAGCCCGGGGGGGGCACACCAGCCCCAGCATTTT. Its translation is CASSPGGAHQPQHF.

CDR3 nucleotide sequence: TGCGCCAGCAGCCAATCCGGTAGCGGGGGGCCCACCGGGGAGCTGTTTTTT. The encoded protein is CASSQSGSGGPTGELFF. The J gene is TRBJ2-2, the V gene TRBV4-1; TRBD2 matches 10 bases. Germline CDR1 MGHRA, CDR2 YSYEKL. CDR3 length: 17 amino acids. The V and J ends lost 2 bases and 4 bases, in that order; junction bases with no gene match: 7.

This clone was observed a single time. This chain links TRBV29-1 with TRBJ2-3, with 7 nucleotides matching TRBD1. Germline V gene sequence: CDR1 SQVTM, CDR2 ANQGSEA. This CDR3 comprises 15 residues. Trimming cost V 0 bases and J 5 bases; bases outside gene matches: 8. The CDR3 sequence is CSVEDGVRGRDTQYF. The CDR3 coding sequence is TGCAGCGTTGAAGACGGGGTTAGGGGGCGAGATACGCAGTATTTT.

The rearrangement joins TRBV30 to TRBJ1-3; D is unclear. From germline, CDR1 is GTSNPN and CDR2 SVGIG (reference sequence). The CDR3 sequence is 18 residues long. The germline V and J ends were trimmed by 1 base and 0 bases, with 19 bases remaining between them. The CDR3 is CAWSAVPGRLGSGNTIYF. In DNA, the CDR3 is TGTGCCTGGAGTGCCGTCCCTGGCAGGCTTGGCTCTGGAAACACCATATATTTT.

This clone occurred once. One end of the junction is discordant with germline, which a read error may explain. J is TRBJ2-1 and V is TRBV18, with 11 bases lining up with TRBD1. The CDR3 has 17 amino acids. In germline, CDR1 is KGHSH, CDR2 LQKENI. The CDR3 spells CANSLAGTGGTIGEQFF. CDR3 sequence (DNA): TGTGCCAACTCACTTGCCGGGACAGGGGGAACTATCGGTGAGCAGTTCTTC.

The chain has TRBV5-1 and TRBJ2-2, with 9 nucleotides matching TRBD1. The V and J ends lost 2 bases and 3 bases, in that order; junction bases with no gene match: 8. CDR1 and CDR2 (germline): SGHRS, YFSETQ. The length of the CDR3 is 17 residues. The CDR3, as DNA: TGCGCCAGCAGCTTTCGGACAGGGGCGTGGGACACCGGGGAGCTGTTTTTT. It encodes CASSFRTGAWDTGELFF.

CDR3 bases: TGTGCCAGCCGCTCGGCGGGTTCAAACATTCAGTACTTC. Encoded protein: CASRSAGSNIQYF. The chain uses TRBV9 and TRBJ2-4; weak D call: TRBD2 (5 bases). Per germline, CDR1 SGDLS and CDR2 YYNGEE. The CDR3 sequence is 13 residues long. Trimming removed 7 bases from V and 6 bases from J, with 14 bases in between.

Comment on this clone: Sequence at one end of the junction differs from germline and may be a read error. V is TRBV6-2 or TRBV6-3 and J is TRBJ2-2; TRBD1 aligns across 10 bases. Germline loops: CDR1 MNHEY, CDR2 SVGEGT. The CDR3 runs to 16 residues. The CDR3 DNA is TGTGCCAGCAGTCACTCCGGGACAGGGGCACCCGGGGAGCTGTTTTTT. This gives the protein CASSHSGTGAPGELFF.

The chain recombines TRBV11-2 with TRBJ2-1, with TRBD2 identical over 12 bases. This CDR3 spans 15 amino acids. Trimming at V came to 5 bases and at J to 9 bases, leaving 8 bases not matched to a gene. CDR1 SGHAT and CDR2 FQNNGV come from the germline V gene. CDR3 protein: CASSPASGGAVEQFF. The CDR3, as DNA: TGTGCCAGCAGCCCGGCTAGCGGGGGGGCCGTTGAGCAGTTCTTC.

The CDR3 reads CASSPSPVSSNQPQHF. In nucleotides, the CDR3 is TGTGCCAGCTCACCGTCCCCAGTTTCGAGCAATCAGCCCCAGCATTTT. V usage is TRBV18 and J usage is TRBJ1-5; unclear D gene. This CDR3 comprises 16 residues. CDR1 KGHSH and CDR2 LQKENI come from the germline V gene. Between the trimmed V and J ends, which lost 3 bases and 1 base, there was a span of 13 bases.

CDR3 in amino acids: CASGKQGNSYNEQFF. DNA of the CDR3: TGTGCCAGCGGGAAGCAGGGCAACTCCTACAATGAGCAGTTCTTC. The J gene is TRBJ2-1, the V gene TRBV7-8; possibly TRBD1 for D (5 bases). The CDR3 has 15 amino acids. V lost 8 bases to trimming and J lost 0 bases, with 14 bases between them. Germline lookup yields CDR1 SGHVS and CDR2 FQNEAQ.

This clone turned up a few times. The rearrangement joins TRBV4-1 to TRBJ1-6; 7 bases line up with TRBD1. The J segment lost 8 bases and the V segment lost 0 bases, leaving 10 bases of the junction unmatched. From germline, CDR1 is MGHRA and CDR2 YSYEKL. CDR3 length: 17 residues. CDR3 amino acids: CASSQDWMQGGDSPLHF. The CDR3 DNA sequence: TGCGCCAGCAGCCAAGATTGGATGCAGGGGGGCGATTCACCCCTCCACTTT.

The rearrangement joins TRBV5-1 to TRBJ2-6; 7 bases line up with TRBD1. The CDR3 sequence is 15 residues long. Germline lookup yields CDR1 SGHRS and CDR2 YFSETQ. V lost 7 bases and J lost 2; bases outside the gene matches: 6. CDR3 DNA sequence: TGCGCCAGCGGTGACAGGGCAACTGGGGCCAACGTCCTGACTTTC. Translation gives CASGDRATGANVLTF.

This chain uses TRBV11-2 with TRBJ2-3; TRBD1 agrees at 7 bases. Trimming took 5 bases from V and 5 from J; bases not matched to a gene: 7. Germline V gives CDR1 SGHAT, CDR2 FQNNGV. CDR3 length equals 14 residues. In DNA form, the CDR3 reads TGTGCCAGCAGCCAAGACAGGGTCGGAGATACGCAGTATTTT. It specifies CASSQDRVGDTQYF.

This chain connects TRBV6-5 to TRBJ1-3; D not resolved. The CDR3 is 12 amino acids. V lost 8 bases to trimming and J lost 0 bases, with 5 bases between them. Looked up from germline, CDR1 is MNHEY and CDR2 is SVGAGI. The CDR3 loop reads CASVGSGNTIYF. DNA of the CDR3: TGTGCCAGCGTCGGCTCTGGAAACACCATATATTTT.